The 11 T cell receptor beta chains presented below share a single source sample, sequenced in a study of blood T cell repertoires in COVID-19. Using immunoSEQ multiplex PCR, the repertoire was profiled, and TCRdb retains in-frame clones only, with some absent. The sample holds some 110,000 clones; 87% are singletons and the top ten take less than 9.5%. The sequenced material came from peripheral blood. These receptors all come from a human donor in a cohort sampled during active COVID-19.

The chain links TRBV5-1 to TRBJ2-7; TRBD2 might be the D (6 bases). Trimming took 6 bases from V and 1 from J, leaving 20 bases between them. The germline V gene encodes CDR1 SGHRS and CDR2 YFSETQ. The CDR3 sequence is 16 residues long. The CDR3 is CASTPGGGALSYEQYF. CDR3 in DNA: TGCGCCAGCACCCCCGGGGGTGGGGCATTATCCTACGAGCAGTACTTC.

The chain uses TRBV6-5 and TRBJ2-1, with 8 bases that match TRBD2. This CDR3 has 14 amino acids. CDR1 MNHEY and CDR2 SVGAGI come from the germline V gene. The V gene end was trimmed by 6 bases and the J gene end by 5 bases; junction bases not matched to a gene: 6. CDR3: CASSRLARHNEQFF. The CDR3 DNA follows: TGTGCCAGCAGCCGACTAGCGAGGCACAATGAGCAGTTCTTC.

This clone was detected once. CDR3 in DNA: TGTGCCAGTAGTCTCGGACAGACGAACACTGAAGCTTTCTTT. It specifies CASSLGQTNTEAFF. The J gene is TRBJ1-1, the V gene TRBV19, with D possibly being TRBD1 (6 bases). The CDR3 runs 14 residues. The V end was cut by 5 bases, the J end by 1 base, with 11 bases between. Germline V gene sequence: CDR1 LNHDA, CDR2 SQIVND (reference sequence).

The table lists this clone with a few counts. This chain uses TRBV12-3 or TRBV12-4 with TRBJ1-2; 7 bases align to TRBD1. This CDR3 is 13 amino acids long. The trim removed 7 bases at V and 4 bases at J, leaving 6 bases unmatched. The CDR3 loop reads CASITTGVYGYTF. CDR3 DNA: TGTGCCAGCATTACAACAGGGGTCTATGGCTACACCTTC.

V and J are TRBV19 and TRBJ2-2; the match to TRBD1 covers 10 bases. CDR1 is LNHDA, CDR2 SQIVND, per germline (reference sequence). The CDR3 has 17 amino acids. Germline trimming cut 7 bases from V and 4 bases from J; bases unmatched to any gene: 12. The CDR3 bases are TGTGCCAGTAAAGGGATTAGACAGGGGGCTATCACCGGGGAGCTGTTTTTT. This codes for CASKGIRQGAITGELFF.

CDR3 nucleotides: TGTGCCAGCAGCGTAGGTAGTGGGGCAAGGGACAATCAGCCCCAGCATTTT. It encodes CASSVGSGARDNQPQHF. V and J are TRBV9 and TRBJ1-5, with D maybe TRBD1 (5 bases). CDR1 SGDLS and CDR2 YYNGEE come from the germline V gene. CDR3 length: 17 amino acids. V lost 0 bases, J lost 3 bases, and 16 bases lay in between.

The chain is built from TRBV19 and TRBJ1-5; D is perhaps TRBD1 (6 bases). Germline V gene lookup returns CDR1 LNHDA and CDR2 SQIVND (reference sequence). CDR3 size: 16 residues. Trimming shortened V by 5 bases and J by 2 bases, and 16 bases separated the two germline ends. Written as DNA, the CDR3 is TGTGCCAGTAGTTCACAGGGCGGGGGGGGCAATCAGCCCCAGCATTTT. Encoded protein: CASSSQGGGGNQPQHF.

In nucleotides, the CDR3 is TGTGCCAGCAGTTACGACAGGGTGGTGGGAGCTTTCTTT. Its translation: CASSYDRVVGAFF. The chain is built from TRBV6-5 and TRBJ1-1; the match to TRBD1 covers 7 bases. V trimming: 2 bases; J trimming: 10 bases; junction bases outside the gene matches: 7. The CDR3 is 13 residues long. Germline V gene data show CDR1 as MNHEY and CDR2 as SVGAGI.

The CDR3 region has the DNA TGTGCCAGCAGGGACCCAGGGGGCGACGAGCAGTACTTC. This sequence encodes CASRDPGGDEQYF. The chain links TRBV6-5 to TRBJ2-7; 8 nucleotides agree with TRBD1. The CDR3 runs to 13 residues. The V segment lost 6 bases and the J segment 5 bases; nucleotides outside the gene matches: 6. The germline V gene has CDR1 MNHEY and CDR2 SVGAGI.

The chain has TRBV5-6 and TRBJ1-2; no firm D call. From germline, CDR1 is SGHDT and CDR2 YYEEEE. V was pared by 2 bases and J by 4 bases, with 12 bases between. There are 14 residues in the CDR3. CDR3 residues: CASSFNEVLYGYTF. The DNA for the CDR3 is TGTGCCAGCAGCTTTAATGAGGTTCTCTATGGCTACACCTTC.

This rearrangement joins TRBV3-1 (or the pseudogene TRBV3-2) to TRBJ1-4, with TRBD1 identical over 7 bases. Germline CDR1 is LGHDT and CDR2 is YNNKEL (reference sequence). Trimming at V came to 3 bases and at J to 7 bases, leaving 5 bases not matched to a gene. This CDR3 spans 14 amino acids. CDR3 in DNA: TGTGCCAGCAGCCAGGACAGGAGTAGTGAAAAACTGTTTTTT. As protein: CASSQDRSSEKLFF.